One sample yielded the 3 T cell receptor beta chains listed below, sequenced in a study of response to subunit inactivated influenza vaccine. Each CDR3 protein is one row after TCRdb ran MiXCR on the RT-PCR reads. The sample consists of 590,000 or so distinct CDR3 sequences, around 15% of them appearing once. The sample in question was PBMCs from blood, obtained 14 to 15 days before vaccination. Receptors originate from a man aged 45 to 65 who received an inactivated influenza vaccine.

The chain has TRBV28 and TRBJ2-1; D may be TRBD2 (6 bases). Germline V gene data show CDR1 as MDHEN and CDR2 as SYDVKM. CDR3 size: 15 residues. The V end was cut by 6 bases, the J end by 10 bases, with 22 bases between. The CDR3 DNA is TGTGCCAGCAGCTCGACCCAGTGGGGGAGGTACGAGCAGTTCTTC. Translation gives CASSSTQWGRYEQFF.

This clonotype was seen a few times. J is TRBJ2-7 and V is TRBV2, with TRBD2 matching 11 bases. CDR1 SNHLY and CDR2 FYNNEI come from the germline V gene. J was trimmed by 5 bases and V by 2 bases; bases with no gene match: 2. This CDR3 has 14 residues. DNA of the CDR3: TGTGCCAGCAGTGAACTAGCGGGGGGACACGAGCAGTACTTC. Its translation: CASSELAGGHEQYF.

The chain carries TRBV7-2 and TRBJ2-5; D not certain. Trimming pared 3 bases from V and 5 bases from J, leaving 13 bases between. This CDR3 region has 14 residues. Looked up from germline, CDR1 is SGHTA and CDR2 is FQGNSA. The CDR3 DNA reads as TGTGCCAGCAGCTTGTCCCCTGTCGGGGAGACCCAGTACTTC. Its protein product is CASSLSPVGETQYF. The whole variable domain, remainder taken from reference TRBV7-2 and TRBJ2-5, is GAGVSQSPSNKVTEKGKDVELRCDPISGHTALYWYRQSLGQGLEFLIYFQGNSAPDKSGLPSDRFSAERTGGSVSTLTIQRTQQEDSAVYLCASSLSPVGETQYFGPGTRLLVL.